The next 21 T cell receptor beta chains were all read from a single sample in a study of blood T cell repertoires in COVID-19. TCRdb keeps only in-frame clones here, not all; method: immunoSEQ multiplex PCR. The table includes roughly 80,000 clones, about 87% detected once. Material for sequencing was peripheral blood. The receptors were sampled from a man aged 50 to 59 with active COVID-19.

The rearrangement joins TRBV9 to TRBJ2-2; 7 bases line up with TRBD1. J lost 1 base, V lost 4 bases, and 13 bases had no gene match. Germline V gene sequence: CDR1 SGDLS, CDR2 YYNGEE. The CDR3 is 18 residues long. CDR3: CASSPQLTGSGNTGELFF. DNA of the CDR3: TGTGCCAGCAGCCCTCAATTGACAGGGTCGGGGAACACCGGGGAGCTGTTTTTT.

The genes are TRBV7-2 and TRBJ2-6; 7 bases match TRBD1. Looked up from germline, CDR1 is SGHTA and CDR2 is FQGNSA. This CDR3 is 15 amino acids long. Trimming cost V 4 bases and J 2 bases; bases outside gene matches: 2. CDR3 bases: TGTGCCAGCAGCTCCCAGGGGGCTGGGGCCAACGTCCTGACTTTC. As protein: CASSSQGAGANVLTF.

The chain recombines TRBV6-5 with TRBJ1-6, with a weak D call TRBD1 (5 bases). Germline V gene data show CDR1 as MNHEY and CDR2 as SVGAGI. Between the trimmed V and J ends, which lost 9 bases and 6 bases, there was a span of 15 bases. This CDR3 comprises 14 residues. In nucleotides, the CDR3 is TGTGCCAGTTGGGGCGGGACTGGTAATTCACCCCTCCACTTT. Its translation is CASWGGTGNSPLHF.

The gene calls are TRBV7-2 and TRBJ2-2; D might be TRBD1 (6 bases). Trimming took off 6 bases at V and 6 bases at J, with 8 bases between the two ends. The CDR3 length is 12 residues. The germline V gene encodes CDR1 SGHTA and CDR2 FQGNSA. For the CDR3, the DNA is TGTGCCAGCAGTCGGACAGCCGGGGAGCTGTTTTTT. It yields the protein CASSRTAGELFF.

This clone has just a few counts. The genes are TRBV6-5 and TRBJ1-6; no definite D call. This CDR3 has 12 residues. CDR1 is MNHEY, CDR2 SVGAGI, per germline. The V end lost 5 bases, the J end lost 6 bases, and 5 bases lay between the germline ends. CDR3 DNA sequence: TGTGCCAGCAGTCTCCTTAATTCACCCCTCCACTTT. This codes for CASSLLNSPLHF.

This chain joins TRBV19 and TRBJ2-1; TRBD2 matches at 8 bases. With 6 bases clipped from V and 2 bases from J, the junction kept 15 bases outside the gene matches. The CDR3 is 18 amino acids. CDR1 and CDR2 from the germline V gene are LNHDA and SQIVND (reference sequence). CDR3 loop: CASSIKPIAGPPYNEQFF. The CDR3 nucleotides are TGTGCCAGTAGCATTAAACCCATAGCGGGACCTCCCTACAATGAGCAGTTCTTC. Combining the CDR3 with reference TRBV19 and TRBJ2-1 gives the whole variable domain DGGITQSPKYLFRKEGQNVTLSCEQNLNHDAMYWYRQDPGQGLRLIYYSQIVNDFQKGDIAEGYSVSREKKESFPLTVTSAQKNPTAFYLCASSIKPIAGPPYNEQFFGPGTRLTVL.

V usage is TRBV28 and J usage is TRBJ2-5; the D gene is possibly TRBD1 (5 bases). Looked up from germline, CDR1 is MDHEN and CDR2 is SYDVKM. This CDR3 has 13 residues. The V end was cut by 2 bases, the J end by 8 bases, with 12 bases between. The CDR3 reads CASSLAQGNTQYF. For the CDR3, the DNA is TGTGCCAGCAGTTTAGCCCAGGGTAATACCCAGTACTTC.

The chain carries TRBV7-8 and TRBJ2-1, with D possibly matching TRBD2 (6 bases). Germline V gene lookup returns CDR1 SGHVS and CDR2 FQNEAQ. The CDR3 is made up of 16 amino acids. The ends were cut back, 3 bases at V and 0 bases at J, with 12 bases in the middle. DNA for the CDR3: TGTGCCAGCAGCTTTGGGCGGGATGGCTCCTACAATGAGCAGTTCTTC. It is translated as CASSFGRDGSYNEQFF.

V is TRBV7-9 and J is TRBJ2-7; TRBD2 is a possible D gene (5 bases). The V gene lost 6 bases and the J gene lost 1 base, with 10 bases spanning the gap. The CDR3 runs to 13 residues. Germline CDR1 and CDR2: SEHNR and FQNEAQ (reference sequence). DNA for the CDR3: TGTGCCAGCAGGGGTGAGGGTTCCTACGAGCAGTACTTC. It yields the protein CASRGEGSYEQYF.

The genes are TRBV27 and TRBJ2-3, with TRBD2 as a possible D gene (7 bases). Looked up from germline, CDR1 is MNHEY and CDR2 is SMNVEV (reference sequence). This CDR3 is 13 amino acids long. The CDR3 is CATRGAARDTQYF. In DNA, the CDR3 is TGTGCTACCCGGGGGGCAGCGCGGGATACGCAGTATTTT.

This clone was found once. The V and J genes are TRBV5-8 and TRBJ2-5; 11 bases line up with TRBD1. The CDR3 is 15 residues long. Germline V gives CDR1 SGHTS, CDR2 YDEGEE. V lost 4 bases to trimming and J lost 5 bases; unmatched junction nucleotides: 7. The CDR3 loop reads CASSAGQGVKETQYF. The CDR3 coding sequence is TGTGCCAGCAGCGCGGGACAGGGGGTAAAGGAGACCCAGTACTTC.

The rearrangement links TRBV12-3 or TRBV12-4 to TRBJ2-1; maybe TRBD1 (6 bases). Trimming cost V 10 bases and J 3 bases, with 10 bases left between them. This CDR3 is 12 amino acids long. In DNA, the CDR3 is TGTGCCATTGGACAGCTCTACAATGAGCAGTTCTTC. Residues: CAIGQLYNEQFF.

The chain employs TRBV10-3 and TRBJ1-6; 12 bases map to TRBD1. In germline, CDR1 is ENHRY, CDR2 SYGVKD. V lost 5 bases to trimming and J lost 9 bases; unmatched junction nucleotides: 5. This CDR3 comprises 15 residues. The DNA of the CDR3 is TGTGCCATCAGTCCGGGACAGGGGGCGCTTTCACCCCTCCACTTT. Its protein is CAISPGQGALSPLHF.

The J gene is TRBJ2-3, the V gene TRBV4-2; D is ambiguous. CDR3 length equals 14 residues. With 2 bases removed from V and 0 bases from J, the gap between germline ends came to 6 bases. Germline V lookup: CDR1 LGHNA, CDR2 YNFKEQ. As DNA, the CDR3 is TGTGCCAGCAGCCAAACCACTAGCACAGATACGCAGTATTTT. It codes for CASSQTTSTDTQYF.

The chain is built from TRBV7-9 and TRBJ1-4, with D uncertain. Germline CDR1 SEHNR, CDR2 FQNEAQ (reference sequence). Trimming stripped 1 base from V and 4 bases from J, with 7 bases between. The CDR3 covers 14 residues. The CDR3 loop is CASSLVQDNEKLFF. The CDR3 nucleotides read TGTGCCAGCAGCTTAGTGCAGGATAATGAAAAACTGTTTTTT. Full variable domain (outside the CDR3, taken from reference TRBV7-9 and TRBJ1-4): DTGVSQNPRHKITKRGQNVTFRCDPISEHNRLYWYRQTLGQGPEFLTYFQNEAQLEKSRLLSDRFSAERPKGSFSTLEIQRTEQGDSAMYLCASSLVQDNEKLFFGSGTQLSVL.

The genes are TRBV28 and TRBJ1-3; D call uncertain. From germline, CDR1 is MDHEN and CDR2 SYDVKM. The CDR3 is made up of 13 amino acids. The V and J ends lost 3 bases and 0 bases respectively, with 3 bases between them. The CDR3 coding sequence is TGTGCCAGCAGTTTGCGCTCTGGAAACACCATATATTTT. It specifies CASSLRSGNTIYF.

This clone was seen a few times. This chain uses TRBV4-3 with TRBJ2-3; a possible D gene is TRBD2 (6 bases). The CDR3 totals 16 residues. The germline gives CDR1 LGHNA, CDR2 YSLEER. V shed 4 bases and J shed 0 bases, with 14 bases lying between them. The CDR3 sequence: CASSLGSASSTDTQYF. The CDR3 nucleotides read TGCGCCAGCAGCCTCGGGAGTGCATCTAGCACAGATACGCAGTATTTT.

The gene calls are TRBV19 and TRBJ2-7; the D gene is possibly TRBD1 (6 bases). The CDR3 spans 14 residues. Germline V gene sequence: CDR1 LNHDA, CDR2 SQIVND (reference sequence). V lost 6 bases and J lost 1, with 13 bases in between. The chain's CDR3 is CASSGQTGSYEQYF. CDR3 sequence (DNA): TGTGCCAGTAGCGGCCAGACAGGATCCTACGAGCAGTACTTC. Looking up the rest from reference TRBV19 and TRBJ2-7 gives the full variable domain: DGGITQSPKYLFRKEGQNVTLSCEQNLNHDAMYWYRQDPGQGLRLIYYSQIVNDFQKGDIAEGYSVSREKKESFPLTVTSAQKNPTAFYLCASSGQTGSYEQYFGPGTRLTVT.

On this clone itself: This sample includes further DNA sequences coding for the same CDR3. The chain uses TRBV27 and TRBJ2-5, with TRBD1 identical over 8 bases. Germline CDR1 reads MNHEY; CDR2 reads SMNVEV (reference sequence). Trimming cost V 5 bases and J 1 base; bases outside gene matches: 3. The CDR3 loop spans 14 amino acids. The CDR3 DNA reads TGTGCCAGCAGTCTGACAGGGGCCCAAGAGACCCAGTACTTC. Translated: CASSLTGAQETQYF.

V and J are TRBV10-3 and TRBJ2-3; D is ambiguous. V dropped 2 bases and J dropped 2 bases, with 8 bases sitting between them. CDR1 and CDR2 from the germline V gene are ENHRY and SYGVKD. This CDR3 has 14 amino acids. The CDR3 DNA follows: TGTGCCATCAGTGAGGGTAGCCCCACAGATACGCAGTATTTT. It encodes CAISEGSPTDTQYF.

V gene TRBV5-1 combines with J gene TRBJ2-3; 10 bases map to TRBD2. The V and J ends lost 0 bases and 4 bases, in that order; junction bases with no gene match: 2. The CDR3 is 15 residues long. Germline lookup yields CDR1 SGHRS and CDR2 YFSETQ. The CDR3 here is CASSLGGTSADTQYF. The CDR3 bases are TGCGCCAGCAGCTTGGGAGGGACTAGCGCAGATACGCAGTATTTT.